Below, one T cell receptor beta chain is given with its context. Antigen unknown. After removal of 1 base from V and 0 bases from J, the junction contained 4 bases not matched to a gene. CDR3 length equals 17 residues. Germline assignment: CDR1 MGHRA and CDR2 YSYEKL. Only in-frame clones appear in the TCRdb table, and some are missing; sequencing was by immunoSEQ multiplex PCR. The sample holds 100,000 to 120,000 clones, about 87% seen once. This entry belongs to a study of T cell responses to AZD1222 COVID-19 vaccine. Across the whole study: Analysis merged second doses at about 4 or about 12 weeks. Study-wide findings and caveats: Following two doses of AZD1222, Spike-specific TCR breadth and depth rose.

The rearrangement uses TRBV4-1 and TRBJ2-1; 9 nucleotides match TRBD2. This clonotype originated in an adult in good health. This specimen was peripheral blood, taken on day 0 of AZD1222 vaccination. CDR3 bases: TGCGCCAGCAGCCAAGCCGGACTAGCGAGCTCCTACAATGAGCAGTTCTTC. This codes for CASSQAGLASSYNEQFF.